This T cell receptor (beta chain) was found in a study of vaccination and CD4 T cells after COVID-19. Study information: A median of approximately 100 days (range 35 to 161) separated diagnosis from post-COVID sampling. For post-vaccine samples, collection took place a median around 70 days after dose two, ranging from 14 to 241. Stimulation of the cells used overlapping spike peptide pools from SARS-CoV-2 and from the common cold coronaviruses HCoV-NL63, HCoV-OC43 and HCoV-229E. Each control culture was treated with a CEFX pool, an HIV-1 Nef pool, or no peptide.

CDR1 and CDR2 from the germline V gene are DFQATT and SNEGSKA (reference sequence). The ends were cut back, 8 bases at V and 2 bases at J, with 15 bases in the middle. CDR3 length: 13 amino acids. Note on this clonotype: The target antigen is unknown.

At the Johns Hopkins FTIC core, DNA taken from cultured CD4+ T cells was sequenced by way of the Oncomine TCR Beta short-read assay. Via MiXCR, TCRdb re-called the PCR reads, giving one row per CDR3 protein. Of 5,500 to 7,000 distinct CDR3 sequences listed, nearly 50% are singletons. Treatment defined: approximately 10-day PBMC culture with coronavirus spike peptide pools or control peptides (ViraFEST assay). Samples of CD4+ T cells were obtained from the unexposed donor before the COVID-19 pandemic (2011-2018). The receptor comes from a human donor in good health. The genes are TRBV20-1 and TRBJ1-1, with a tentative D call TRBD1 (5 bases). Source material: CD4+ T cells from blood, cultured in vitro. This chain's CDR3 is CSLRGRANTEAFF. The CDR3 DNA reads as TGCAGTCTTAGAGGCAGGGCTAACACTGAAGCTTTCTTT.